The rows below give T cell receptor beta chains drawn from one sample of a study of OX40 agonist ivuxolimab in advanced cancers. Here immunoSEQ multiplex PCR was the method, and the copy in TCRdb shows in-frame clones only, minus some. The sample shows over 70,000 clones, around 80% of them seen only once. The sample consisted of CD4+ or CD8+ T cells sorted from blood, taken in a trial of the OX40 agonist ivuxolimab. The receptors were gathered from an adult with an advanced solid tumor such as melanoma, head and neck, liver or kidney cancer. CDR3s include the opening cysteine and the closing phenylalanine or tryptophan. The D gene is left open where the match is weak. Rows may omit the clone size; those that give it use once, few, many or a size class.

CDR3 protein: CASSVLEGQPQHF; CDR3 DNA: TGTGCCAGCAGTGTCTTAGAGGGGCAGCCCCAGCATTTT; CDR3 length: 13; J gene: TRBJ1-5; clone size: once; D gene: -; V gene: TRBV6-1
CDR3 protein: CASSLGSGANVLTF; CDR3 DNA: TGTGCCAGCAGCTTAGGCTCTGGGGCCAACGTCCTGACTTTC; CDR3 length: 14; J gene: TRBJ2-6; clone size: -; D gene: -; V gene: TRBV5-4
CDR3 protein: CASSQDHLTSTDTQYF; CDR3 DNA: TGCGCCAGCAGCCAAGATCATCTAACTAGCACAGATACGCAGTATTTT; CDR3 length: 16; J gene: TRBJ2-3; clone size: once; D gene: -; V gene: TRBV4-1
CDR3 protein: CASSLRTGPYGYTF; CDR3 DNA: TGTGCCAGCAGCTTACGGACAGGGCCATATGGCTACACCTTC; CDR3 length: 14; J gene: TRBJ1-2; clone size: -; D gene: TRBD1; V gene: TRBV5-8
CDR3 protein: CASSPRENEQYF; CDR3 DNA: TGTGCCAGCTCACCACGAGAGAACGAGCAGTACTTC; CDR3 length: 12; J gene: TRBJ2-7; clone size: -; D gene: -; V gene: TRBV18
CDR3 protein: CASSVNAGRYGYTF; CDR3 DNA: TGTGCCAGCAGCGTAAACGCGGGGAGGTATGGCTACACCTTC; CDR3 length: 14; J gene: TRBJ1-2; clone size: -; D gene: -; V gene: TRBV9
CDR3 protein: CASRSSGNQPQHF; CDR3 DNA: TGTGCCAGCAGGAGTTCGGGGAATCAGCCCCAGCATTTT; CDR3 length: 13; J gene: TRBJ1-5; clone size: -; D gene: -; V gene: TRBV28
CDR3 protein: CASSPLAGGTSTDTQYF; CDR3 DNA: TGTGCCAGCAGCCCCCTAGCGGGGGGGACTAGCACAGATACGCAGTATTTT; CDR3 length: 17; J gene: TRBJ2-3; clone size: few; D gene: TRBD2; V gene: TRBV7-6
CDR3 protein: CASSHHPGGGYEQYF; CDR3 DNA: TGTGCCAGCAGCCACCACCCAGGAGGGGGCTACGAGCAGTACTTC; CDR3 length: 15; J gene: TRBJ2-7; clone size: -; D gene: -; V gene: TRBV14
CDR3 protein: CASSDGQGANTEAFF; CDR3 DNA: TGTGCCAGCAGCGACGGACAGGGGGCTAATACTGAAGCTTTCTTT; CDR3 length: 15; J gene: TRBJ1-1; clone size: -; D gene: TRBD1; V gene: TRBV4-2
CDR3 protein: CASSRRQGAGNEQFF; CDR3 DNA: TGTGCCAGCAGCCGACGACAGGGGGCAGGTAATGAGCAGTTCTTC; CDR3 length: 15; J gene: TRBJ2-1; clone size: many; D gene: TRBD1; V gene: TRBV11-3
CDR3 protein: CAWSVRSNQPQHF; CDR3 DNA: TGTGCCTGGAGTGTACGTAGCAATCAGCCCCAGCATTTT; CDR3 length: 13; J gene: TRBJ1-5; clone size: -; D gene: -; V gene: TRBV30
CDR3 protein: CASSLGWGRVYGYTF; CDR3 DNA: TGTGCCAGCAGCTTAGGGTGGGGGCGCGTTTATGGCTACACCTTC; CDR3 length: 15; J gene: TRBJ1-2; clone size: few; D gene: -; V gene: TRBV7-2
CDR3 protein: CASSPQGFYGYTF; CDR3 DNA: TGTGCCAGTAGTCCACAGGGGTTCTATGGCTACACCTTC; CDR3 length: 13; J gene: TRBJ1-2; clone size: -; D gene: TRBD1; V gene: TRBV19
CDR3 protein: CASSGRDPSRDTQYF; CDR3 DNA: TGTGCCAGCAGCGGCCGGGACCCAAGTAGGGATACGCAGTATTTT; CDR3 length: 15; J gene: TRBJ2-3; clone size: -; D gene: -; V gene: TRBV7-9
CDR3 protein: CASSDGRGSYEQYF; CDR3 DNA: TGTGCCAGCAGTGATGGCAGGGGCTCCTACGAGCAGTACTTC; CDR3 length: 14; J gene: TRBJ2-7; clone size: -; D gene: -; V gene: TRBV2
CDR3 protein: CASRRTAYNEQFF; CDR3 DNA: TGTGCCAGCAGAAGGACAGCCTACAATGAGCAGTTCTTC; CDR3 length: 13; J gene: TRBJ2-1; clone size: -; D gene: -; V gene: TRBV5-6
CDR3 protein: CASSLASIAGQTYEQYF; CDR3 DNA: TGTGCCAGCAGCTTAGCCTCCATTGCGGGACAAACCTACGAGCAGTACTTC; CDR3 length: 17; J gene: TRBJ2-7; clone size: -; D gene: -; V gene: TRBV5-4
CDR3 protein: CASSPVLQRGLTETQYF; CDR3 DNA: TGTGCCAGCTCACCGGTCCTCCAGCGGGGGTTGACGGAGACCCAGTACTTC; CDR3 length: 17; J gene: TRBJ2-5; clone size: -; D gene: TRBD2; V gene: TRBV18
CDR3 protein: CASSQGTSGGTDTQYF; CDR3 DNA: TGTGCCAGCAGCCAGGGGACTAGCGGGGGCACAGATACGCAGTATTTT; CDR3 length: 16; J gene: TRBJ2-3; clone size: -; D gene: TRBD2; V gene: TRBV7-9
CDR3 protein: CASSLGKAGGPNEQFF; CDR3 DNA: TGTGCCAGCAGCTTAGGGAAAGCGGGAGGGCCCAATGAGCAGTTCTTC; CDR3 length: 16; J gene: TRBJ2-1; clone size: -; D gene: TRBD2; V gene: TRBV7-2
CDR3 protein: CASSEGYVRRGETQYF; CDR3 DNA: TGTGCCAGCAGTGAAGGTTATGTCAGGCGAGGGGAGACCCAGTACTTC; CDR3 length: 16; J gene: TRBJ2-5; clone size: -; D gene: -; V gene: TRBV6-1
CDR3 protein: CASSQEPPSGGFTDTQYF; CDR3 DNA: TGTGCCAGCAGCCAAGAGCCTCCTAGCGGGGGCTTCACAGATACGCAGTATTTT; CDR3 length: 18; J gene: TRBJ2-3; clone size: many; D gene: TRBD2; V gene: TRBV4-2
CDR3 protein: CASSHPTGDTQYF; CDR3 DNA: TGTGCCAGCAGCCACCCGACCGGGGATACGCAGTATTTT; CDR3 length: 13; J gene: TRBJ2-3; clone size: few; D gene: -; V gene: TRBV5-5
CDR3 protein: CASSTTIGELFF; CDR3 DNA: TGTGCCAGTAGTACCACGATCGGGGAGCTGTTTTTT; CDR3 length: 12; J gene: TRBJ2-2; clone size: -; D gene: -; V gene: TRBV19
CDR3 protein: CASSSNYGYTF; CDR3 DNA: TGTGCCAGCAGTTCTAACTATGGCTACACCTTC; CDR3 length: 11; J gene: TRBJ1-2; clone size: -; D gene: -; V gene: TRBV6-1
CDR3 protein: CASSSMWDRHSGANVLTF; CDR3 DNA: TGTGCCAGCAGCTCCATGTGGGACCGACACTCTGGGGCCAACGTCCTGACTTTC; CDR3 length: 18; J gene: TRBJ2-6; clone size: -; D gene: -; V gene: TRBV11-2
CDR3 protein: CASSPTLVGSYEQYF; CDR3 DNA: TGTGCCAGTAGCCCCACATTAGTGGGCTCCTACGAGCAGTACTTC; CDR3 length: 15; J gene: TRBJ2-7; clone size: -; D gene: -; V gene: TRBV19
CDR3 protein: CASSPGGLAGLWSTQYF; CDR3 DNA: TGTGCCAGCAGCCCGGGGGGACTAGCGGGGCTATGGAGCACGCAGTATTTT; CDR3 length: 17; J gene: TRBJ2-3; clone size: -; D gene: TRBD2; V gene: TRBV9
CDR3 protein: CASSPGQGALTTEAFF; CDR3 DNA: TGCGCCAGCAGCCCCGGACAGGGGGCGCTGACCACTGAAGCTTTCTTT; CDR3 length: 16; J gene: TRBJ1-1; clone size: -; D gene: TRBD1; V gene: TRBV4-1
CDR3 protein: CASSPGPRPRGPNEQYF; CDR3 DNA: TGTGCCAGCAGCCCCGGTCCTCGACCGAGGGGGCCGAACGAGCAGTACTTC; CDR3 length: 17; J gene: TRBJ2-7; clone size: once; D gene: TRBD1; V gene: TRBV7-3
CDR3 protein: CASSLGGAGANYEQYF; CDR3 DNA: TGTGCCAGCAGCTTGGGGGGAGCGGGGGCGAACTACGAGCAGTACTTC; CDR3 length: 16; J gene: TRBJ2-7; clone size: -; D gene: TRBD2; V gene: TRBV5-8
CDR3 protein: CASSVVSTDTQYF; CDR3 DNA: TGCGCCAGCAGCGTTGTTAGCACAGATACGCAGTATTTT; CDR3 length: 13; J gene: TRBJ2-3; clone size: -; D gene: -; V gene: TRBV4-1
CDR3 protein: CAWTRGGAGGYTF; CDR3 DNA: TGTGCCTGGACCCGAGGGGGGGCAGGTGGCTACACCTTC; CDR3 length: 13; J gene: TRBJ1-2; clone size: -; D gene: -; V gene: TRBV30
CDR3 protein: CASSPDGSYNEQFF; CDR3 DNA: TGTGCCAGCTCACCAGACGGCTCCTACAATGAGCAGTTCTTC; CDR3 length: 14; J gene: TRBJ2-1; clone size: -; D gene: -; V gene: TRBV18
CDR3 protein: CASSVNSDTQYF; CDR3 DNA: TGTGCCAGCAGCGTAAATTCCGATACGCAGTATTTT; CDR3 length: 12; J gene: TRBJ2-3; clone size: -; D gene: -; V gene: TRBV9
CDR3 protein: CASRFTGVGQPQHF; CDR3 DNA: TGTGCCAGTAGATTTACAGGGGTCGGTCAGCCCCAGCATTTT; CDR3 length: 14; J gene: TRBJ1-5; clone size: medium-sized; D gene: TRBD1; V gene: TRBV19
CDR3 protein: CASSVDLSSPPYF; CDR3 DNA: TGTGCCAGCAGCGTAGACTTGAGTAGTCCTCCGTACTTC; CDR3 length: 13; J gene: TRBJ2-7; clone size: once; D gene: -; V gene: TRBV9
CDR3 protein: CASSQDGGGQPQHF; CDR3 DNA: TGCGCCAGCAGCCAAGACGGGGGGGGACAGCCCCAGCATTTT; CDR3 length: 14; J gene: TRBJ1-5; clone size: -; D gene: -; V gene: TRBV4-1
CDR3 protein: CASSRVANEKLFF; CDR3 DNA: TGTGCCAGCAGCCGGGTGGCTAATGAAAAACTGTTTTTT; CDR3 length: 13; J gene: TRBJ1-4; clone size: -; D gene: -; V gene: TRBV5-7
CDR3 protein: CASSPMGHGNQPQHF; CDR3 DNA: TGTGCCAGCAGTCCTATGGGGCACGGGAATCAGCCCCAGCATTTT; CDR3 length: 15; J gene: TRBJ1-5; clone size: -; D gene: -; V gene: TRBV7-2